This record concerns one TCR beta chain sequence. This sample stems from a study of shared T cell receptors in the human thymus. Measured with immunoSEQ multiplex PCR; TCRdb has only the in-frame clones, and not every one. The data show hundreds of thousands of clones, 80% to 90% seen once. Trimming shortened V by 4 bases and J by 0 bases, and 16 bases separated the two germline ends. Germline-derived CDR1 and CDR2 are MDHEN and SYDVKM. The CDR3 spans 17 residues. This same sample was also part of a study on human thymus T cells. That work contributes: The study used thymus tissue resected during corrective heart surgery. Across thymic and blood repertoires, the usage of V and J genes appeared to be biased. Related research found strongly overlapping thymic repertoires in unrelated individuals.

The chain has TRBV28 and TRBJ1-5, with D perhaps matching TRBD1 (6 bases). The origin of this receptor is a boy under three years old with a congenital heart defect. The sample was thymocytes. The CDR3 protein is CASSSSSQGYSNQPQHF. The CDR3 nucleotides are TGTGCCAGCAGTTCCTCGTCACAGGGATATAGCAATCAGCCCCAGCATTTT.